The clone carrying this TCR beta chain was seen repeatedly, ten times or more. The record originates from a study of T cells after posttransplantation cyclophosphamide. TCRdb's table, derived via immunoSEQ multiplex PCR, lists solely in-frame clones and lacks some. The counts give approximately 24,000 clones, none of them seen only once; 6% to 7% is held by the top ten. V was clipped by 0 bases and J by 6 bases; unmatched bases: 6. CDR3 length: 16 residues. CDR1 is SGHDT and CDR2 is YYEEEE in the germline V gene. The chain is built from TRBV5-6 and TRBJ2-2, with TRBD1 matching 9 bases. This receptor was obtained from a woman in her sixties in good health, CMV-negative, and a related stem cell transplant donor. The sequenced sample was PBMCs. The CDR3 here is CASSLEGTGLAGELFF. CDR3 nucleotide sequence: TGTGCCAGCAGCTTGGAAGGGACAGGGTTGGCCGGGGAGCTGTTTTTT. Full variable domain (remainder filled in from reference TRBV5-6 and TRBJ2-2): DAGVTQSPTHLIKTRGQQVTLRCSPKSGHDTVSWYQQALGQGPQFIFQYYEEEERQRGNFPDRFSGHQFPNYSSELNVNALLLGDSALYLCASSLEGTGLAGELFFGEGSRLTVL.